This T cell receptor beta chain was captured by sequencing in a study of blood T cells in healthy people across ages. The second PCR ran 7 to 11 cycles with a sample-barcoded 5' primer and J-beta primers. Each TCR beta cDNA got a 12-nucleotide random molecular identifier. One entry per CDR3 protein, called by TCRdb with MiXCR from the 5' RACE reads. The table has over 1,500,000 distinct CDR3 sequences, 40% to 55% seen once. This clonotype has just one count. This sequence originates from a woman between 35 and 50 years old in good health. Sequencing used blood.

This CDR3 is CSARGGGRSTEAFF. The CDR3 DNA reads as TGCAGTGCTAGAGGCGGGGGGCGCAGCACTGAAGCTTTCTTT. V gene TRBV20-1 combines with J gene TRBJ1-1; the D gene is possibly TRBD1 (6 bases). From germline, CDR1 is DFQATT and CDR2 SNEGSKA (reference sequence). Trimming cost V 1 base and J 4 bases, with 13 bases left between them. The CDR3 loop spans 14 amino acids.